Listed here are 2 T cell receptor beta chains from one sample, sequenced in a study of OX40 agonist ivuxolimab in advanced cancers. The method was immunoSEQ multiplex PCR; TCRdb's version includes in-frame clones alone and lacks a portion of them. The table shows tens of thousands of clones, with approximately 85% occurring only once. This specimen was CD4+ or CD8+ T cells sorted from blood, taken in a trial of the OX40 agonist ivuxolimab. These receptors came from an adult with an advanced solid tumor such as melanoma, head and neck, liver or kidney cancer.

CDR3 loop: CASSDDSILSEQYF. Here the CDR3 DNA reads TGTGCCAGCAGTGACGACAGTATCCTCTCCGAGCAGTACTTC. This sequence joins TRBV6-5 and TRBJ2-7, with a weak D call TRBD1 (5 bases). The V end was cut by 5 bases, the J end by 6 bases, with 17 bases between. Germline assignment: CDR1 MNHEY and CDR2 SVGAGI. CDR3 size: 14 residues.

This clone was seen a handful of times. The chain uses TRBV6-4 and TRBJ2-2; the D is unclear. The CDR3 loop spans 13 amino acids. CDR1 and CDR2 from the germline V gene are MRHNA and SNTAGT. V was pared by 5 bases and J by 1 base, with 5 bases between. The CDR3 bases are TGTGCCAGCAGTCCAGGGAACACCGGGGAGCTGTTTTTT. This encodes CASSPGNTGELFF.